What follows are 17 T cell receptor beta chains derived from one specimen sequenced in a study of blood T cell repertoires in COVID-19. TCRdb's table, derived via immunoSEQ multiplex PCR, lists solely in-frame clones and lacks some. Counted here are more than 85,000 clones, less than 85% occurring once; the ten biggest clones make up 15% to 20%. Material: peripheral blood. These receptor sequences come from a woman aged 55-70 years with acute or convalescent COVID-19.

The V gene is TRBV11-1, the J gene TRBJ1-2; D gene unclear. The V and J ends lost 3 bases and 0 bases respectively, with 5 bases between them. The CDR3 is 13 amino acids. Germline CDR1 reads SGHAT; CDR2 reads FQDESV (reference sequence). CDR3 nucleotide sequence: TGTGCCAGCAGCTTTAAATCTAACTATGGCTACACCTTC. Translated, it gives CASSFKSNYGYTF.

The chain has TRBV7-2 and TRBJ1-5, with TRBD1 identical over 8 bases. The CDR3 loop spans 14 amino acids. The V segment lost 3 bases and the J segment 4 bases; nucleotides outside the gene matches: 2. CDR1 SGHTA and CDR2 FQGNSA come from the germline V gene. The CDR3 DNA follows: TGTGCCAGCAGCTTCTGGACAGGGAATCAGCCCCAGCATTTT. It translates to CASSFWTGNQPQHF. Using reference TRBV7-2 and TRBJ1-5 for the parts outside the CDR3, the full variable domain is GAGVSQSPSNKVTEKGKDVELRCDPISGHTALYWYRQSLGQGLEFLIYFQGNSAPDKSGLPSDRFSAERTGGSVSTLTIQRTQQEDSAVYLCASSFWTGNQPQHFGDGTRLSIL.

The rearrangement uses TRBV7-2 and TRBJ2-1; 7 nucleotides agree with TRBD2. V dropped 5 bases and J dropped 3; count of bases not matched to a gene: 4. Germline assignment: CDR1 SGHTA and CDR2 FQGNSA. The CDR3 runs 14 residues. CDR3 DNA sequence: TGTGCCAGCAGCCTGGGCGGGGGCTACAATGAGCAGTTCTTC. Residues: CASSLGGGYNEQFF.

The chain carries TRBV27 and TRBJ1-4; 7 bases are shared with TRBD1. The V gene's germline CDR1 is MNHEY and CDR2 SMNVEV (reference sequence). The CDR3 runs 16 residues. The trim removed 6 bases at V and 5 bases at J, leaving 12 bases unmatched. This CDR3 is CASRRQGVGANEKLFF. The CDR3 DNA sequence: TGTGCCAGCAGGCGTCAGGGGGTAGGGGCGAATGAAAAACTGTTTTTT.

This rearrangement joins TRBV5-1 to TRBJ1-2, with 8 bases lining up with TRBD1. The J segment lost 2 bases and the V segment lost 0 bases, leaving 6 bases of the junction unmatched. The germline gives CDR1 SGHRS, CDR2 YFSETQ. This CDR3 has 16 residues. The CDR3 loop is CASSLGNQGANYGYTF. In DNA, the CDR3 is TGCGCCAGCAGCTTGGGAAACCAGGGGGCGAACTATGGCTACACCTTC.

The V and J genes are TRBV10-3 and TRBJ1-5; tentatively, D is TRBD1 (5 bases). V lost 8 bases and J lost 5, with 13 bases in between. This CDR3 is built from 13 residues. Per germline, CDR1 ENHRY and CDR2 SYGVKD. DNA of the CDR3: TGTGCCATCCAGGCAGGGAAGGATCAGCCCCAGCATTTT. Translation gives CAIQAGKDQPQHF.

V is TRBV9 and J is TRBJ1-5; D gene unclear. This CDR3 has 14 amino acids. Germline V lookup: CDR1 SGDLS, CDR2 YYNGEE. V shed 0 bases and J shed 5 bases, with 9 bases lying between them. This CDR3 reads CASSVEGGHQPQHF. Here the CDR3 DNA reads TGTGCCAGCAGCGTAGAGGGAGGACATCAGCCCCAGCATTTT.

The CDR3 region has the DNA TGTGCCTGGAGTGTACGGTCAGGGAATCAGCCCCAGCATTTT. Protein product: CAWSVRSGNQPQHF. The chain employs TRBV30 and TRBJ1-5, with D possibly TRBD1 on 5 matching bases. V was shortened by 0 bases and J by 4 bases, with 10 bases between the two germline ends. Germline V CDR1 and CDR2: GTSNPN, SVGIG (reference sequence). There are 14 residues in the CDR3. Supplemented by reference TRBV30 and TRBJ1-5, the full variable domain reads SQTIHQWPATLVQPVGSPLSLECTVEGTSNPNLYWYRQAAGRGLQLLFYSVGIGQISSEVPQNLSASRPQDRQFILSSKKLLLSDSGFYLCAWSVRSGNQPQHFGDGTRLSIL.

The V gene is TRBV19, the J gene TRBJ2-1; 8 bases agree with TRBD1. The CDR3 contains 15 residues. CDR1 is LNHDA, CDR2 SQIVND, per germline (reference sequence). Trimming at V came to 5 bases and at J to 6 bases, leaving 9 bases not matched to a gene. The CDR3 region is CASSLQRQGPNEQFF. CDR3 nucleotide sequence: TGTGCCAGTAGTCTACAAAGACAGGGGCCCAATGAGCAGTTCTTC.

This chain uses TRBV5-4 with TRBJ1-3; D unresolved. Germline CDR1 is SGHNT and CDR2 is YYREEE (reference sequence). CDR3 length: 14 amino acids. V lost 1 base to trimming and J lost 7 bases, with 12 bases between them. In nucleotides, the CDR3 is TGTGCCAGCAGCTTGCGGGAAGGAAGGAACACCATATATTTT. Its translation is CASSLREGRNTIYF.

This chain links TRBV19 with TRBJ2-7; D is perhaps TRBD1 (5 bases). Per germline, CDR1 LNHDA and CDR2 SQIVND (reference sequence). This CDR3 spans 15 amino acids. V was clipped by 9 bases and J by 0 bases, with 18 bases between them. The CDR3 DNA sequence: TGTGCCAGCAGAACCCAGGGCCTAGACTCCTACGAGCAGTACTTC. Amino acid sequence: CASRTQGLDSYEQYF.

The chain joins TRBV18 to TRBJ1-6; 9 bases align to TRBD1. Germline V gene data show CDR1 as KGHSH and CDR2 as LQKENI. With 10 bases clipped from V and 9 bases from J, the junction kept 10 bases outside the gene matches. The CDR3 totals 14 residues. The CDR3 nucleotides read TGTGCCAATCCACGGGACAGGGAAACTTCACCCCTCCACTTT. It codes for CANPRDRETSPLHF.

This clone was found once. The rearrangement links TRBV9 to TRBJ2-2; no clear D gene. This CDR3 region has 14 residues. Germline V gene sequence: CDR1 SGDLS, CDR2 YYNGEE. The V gene lost 2 bases and the J gene lost 7 bases, with 12 bases spanning the gap. As DNA, the CDR3 is TGTGCCAGCAGCGTTGATCCCTCGGTCGGGGAGCTGTTTTTT. This gives the protein CASSVDPSVGELFF.

In nucleotides, the CDR3 is TGTGCCTGGAGTACTAGCACAGATACGCAGTATTTT. Its translation is CAWSTSTDTQYF. The J gene is TRBJ2-3, the V gene TRBV30, with no clear D. V was trimmed by 2 bases and J by 0 bases, leaving 3 bases between them. CDR3 length equals 12 residues. Germline V CDR1 and CDR2: GTSNPN, SVGIG (reference sequence). The complete variable domain, with remaining parts taken from reference TRBV30 and TRBJ2-3, reads SQTIHQWPATLVQPVGSPLSLECTVEGTSNPNLYWYRQAAGRGLQLLFYSVGIGQISSEVPQNLSASRPQDRQFILSSKKLLLSDSGFYLCAWSTSTDTQYFGPGTRLTVL.

The chain is built from TRBV2 and TRBJ2-7, with 9 nucleotides matching TRBD1. This CDR3 comprises 14 residues. Germline V CDR1 and CDR2: SNHLY, FYNNEI. With V trimmed by 7 bases and J by 0 bases, 4 bases remained unmatched. The CDR3 protein is CASTWDRASYEQYF. The CDR3 bases are TGTGCCAGCACCTGGGACAGGGCCTCCTACGAGCAGTACTTC.

This chain uses TRBV28 with TRBJ2-2, with D maybe TRBD1 (7 bases). CDR3 length equals 15 residues. Trimming removed 4 bases from V and 5 bases from J, with 14 bases in between. Looked up from germline, CDR1 is MDHEN and CDR2 is SYDVKM. CDR3 residues: CASSSPGGRTGELFF. DNA of the CDR3: TGTGCCAGCAGTTCTCCAGGGGGGAGAACCGGGGAGCTGTTTTTT. Looking up the rest from reference TRBV28 and TRBJ2-2 gives the full variable domain: DVKVTQSSRYLVKRTGEKVFLECVQDMDHENMFWYRQDPGLGLRLIYFSYDVKMKEKGDIPEGYSVSREKKERFSLILESASTNQTSMYLCASSSPGGRTGELFFGEGSRLTVL.

The chain joins TRBV12-3 or TRBV12-4 to TRBJ1-3, with 8 nucleotides matching TRBD1. The junction had 1 base not matched to a gene; V was cut back by 7 bases and J by 2 bases. The CDR3 spans 13 residues. The CDR3: CASKQGAGNTIYF. CDR3 nucleotides: TGTGCCAGCAAACAGGGGGCTGGAAACACCATATATTTT.